This TCR beta chain is drawn from a study of OX40 agonist ivuxolimab in advanced cancers. Study-wide context: The costimulatory receptor OX40 (CD134) was targeted by ivuxolimab, a fully human IgG2 agonistic monoclonal antibody. Intravenous ivuxolimab was administered to patients every 2 weeks at six dose levels: 0.01, 0.1, 0.3, 1.5, 3 and 10 mg/kg. Patients were allowed to have had prior anti-PD-1, anti-PD-L1 or anti-CTLA-4 therapy, and approximately 40% of the dose-escalation patients had been treated with checkpoint inhibitors. The paper reports the monotherapy dose-escalation portion (N of about 50 patients) of the phase I ivuxolimab trial. Peripheral TCRbeta sequencing aimed to test whether ivuxolimab altered TCR sequence diversity and caused clonal T-cell expansion. Of the 50 or so patients in dose escalation, about 20 had hepatocellular carcinoma, approximately 15 had melanoma, 9 had renal cell carcinoma and 9 had head and neck cancer. Partial responses occurred in three dose-escalation patients, of whom one had hepatocellular carcinoma and two had cutaneous melanoma. The dose-escalation cohort was around 84% male with a mean age of around 64 years, ranging from about 23 to 85. Study-wide conclusions, independent of this receptor: Antigen specificity was not determined for the clonally expanded peripheral T cells. Clonal expansion of both CD4+ and CD8+ blood T cells was observed from baseline to week 6 at doses 0.1 to 3.0 mg/kg. In partial responders in the 0.1-3.0 mg/kg groups, normalized peripheral clonal expansion was found to be among the lowest, especially among CD8+ T cells. After ivuxolimab, expanded clones were on average more numerous among CD8+ T cells than among CD4+ T cells. Low levels of normalized T-cell clonal expansion were also seen in some patients who did not respond.

As regards this clone: Its antigen is not yet known. The record has no base qualities; no much larger clone is one base away.

Genomic DNA was isolated from the sorted cells so that the TCRbeta CDR3 region could be sequenced. The immunoSEQ Assay was used to sequence the TCRbeta CDR3 regions. Here the immuneACCESS table is served through TCRdb, limited to in-frame sequences with V and J called. Missing clones are a known gap in these copies; in checked studies unresolved V genes cover under half, and the rest lacks a known reason. This sample comprises roughly 45,000 clones, around 90% of them detected only once. The biggest ten clones account for around 3.5% of the sample. Reading from cysteine to phenylalanine, the CDR3 counts 12 amino acids. The kept DNA is CDR3 alone, 36 bases in frame from the first base. From V the trimming removes 5 bases and from J it removes 6 bases, while the gene matches leave 4 bases of the junction unaccounted for. From the germline V gene (reference sequence), CDR1 is MNHEY and CDR2 is SMNVEV.

Patients with autoimmune disease history or receiving systemic immunosuppression were excluded from the trial. Peripheral blood for TCR sequencing was collected from all dose cohorts at baseline, on cycle 4 day 1, and on cycle 7 day 1. The samples were taken from a phase I, first-in-human, multicenter, open-label dose-escalation trial of ivuxolimab. Adults with locally advanced or metastatic melanoma, renal cell, hepatocellular, or head and neck squamous cell carcinoma were enrolled in the trial. Before TCR sequencing, CD4+ T cells and CD8+ T cells were sorted from peripheral blood as separate populations.

This clonotype originated in an adult with an advanced solid tumor such as melanoma, head and neck, liver or kidney cancer. The chain couples TRBV27 to TRBJ2-7; the central 7 bases match TRBD1. The sequenced sample was CD4+ or CD8+ T cells sorted from blood, obtained in a trial of the OX40 agonist ivuxolimab. This receptor carries the CDR3 CASSPRTGEQYF. The nucleotide sequence reads TGTGCCAGCAGTCCTAGGACAGGCGAGCAGTACTTC.